This entry describes one T cell receptor (beta chain). Its antigen is not identified. Germline V gene data show CDR1 as KGHSH and CDR2 as LQKENI. The CDR3 extends over 13 amino acids. V lost 1 base, J lost 6 bases, and 3 bases stayed unmatched. These data are taken from a study of STAT3 mutations in large granular lymphocyte leukemia. Study information: More than half of T-LGLL patients received immunosuppressive therapy.

General study results and limits: Persisting codominant clonotypes may have hidden a small pathogenic clone. In 6 of 18 patients, new TCR clonotypes emerged after therapy. In T-cell large granular lymphocyte leukemia, about half of patients showed multiple immunodominant subclonotypes.

Assay used: immunoSEQ multiplex PCR; TCRdb lists only in-frame clones, some missing. The sample gives 30,000 to 35,000 clones, 70% to 80% of which show up once; around 28% is in the top ten. The receptor comes from a woman aged 45-60 years with T-cell large granular lymphocyte leukemia. Some clones in this sample may be carry-over from other donors' samples. Sequencing was carried out using peripheral blood mononuclear cells. This chain connects TRBV18 to TRBJ2-7; 7 positions agree with TRBD1. The CDR3 nucleotides read TGTGCCAGCTCACCACGACAGGGCGGCGAGCAGTACTTC. Amino acids: CASSPRQGGEQYF. Full variable domain (outside the CDR3, taken from reference TRBV18 and TRBJ2-7): NAGVMQNPRHLVRRRGQEARLRCSPMKGHSHVYWYRQLPEEGLKFMVYLQKENIIDESGMPKERFSAEFPKEGPSILRIQQVVRGDSAAYFCASSPRQGGEQYFGPGTRLTVT.